This is a list of T cell receptor beta chains from one sample in a study of identical twins. Via MiXCR, TCRdb re-called the 5' RACE reads, giving one row per CDR3 protein. The sample consists of 1,800,000 or so distinct CDR3 sequences, around 33% of them appearing once. Sequenced material: cord blood. The receptors derive from a newborn girl in good health. Both conserved end residues are part of each CDR3. D genes are given only for firm matches. Clone size is not always given. Where it is, it says once, few, many or a class for expanded clones.

.	TRBJ2-5	.	TRBV24-1	TGTGCCACCAGTGCCTTTAATAGCGGCCAAGAGACCCAGTACTTC	CATSAFNSGQETQYF
TRBD2	TRBJ2-3	once	TRBV27	TGTGCCAGCAGTTTTTCCCCGGGACTAGCGGGGGGGCTGGTGACAGATACGCAGTATTTT	CASSFSPGLAGGLVTDTQYF
.	TRBJ1-2	few	TRBV27	TGTGCCAGCAGTTTATCCCCAGAGTTGAGAAGTGGCTACACCTTC	CASSLSPELRSGYTF
.	TRBJ2-1	many	TRBV5-5	TGTGCCAGCAGCTCCTACCCTAGAGGCAGGTACAATGAGCAGTTCTTC	CASSSYPRGRYNEQFF
TRBD1	TRBJ2-1	.	TRBV28	TGTGCCAGCAGCCCCCTCCGGAGGACAGGCAGCAATGAGCAGTTCTTC	CASSPLRRTGSNEQFF
.	TRBJ2-1	many	TRBV29-1	TGCAGCGTCGAGACCCCCGGGACACCCAATGAGCAGTTCTTC	CSVETPGTPNEQFF
TRBD1	TRBJ1-5	.	TRBV2	TGTGCCAGCAGTCGAGAGGGACAGGCACAGCCCCAGCATTTT	CASSREGQAQPQHF
.	TRBJ2-3	.	TRBV7-9	TGTGCCAGCAGCTTAGGATCGGCGCAGGGGAGCCGCACAGATACGCAGTATTTT	CASSLGSAQGSRTDTQYF
TRBD2	TRBJ2-7	.	TRBV29-1	TGCAGCGTGAAAGGACTAGCATTAGGATACGAGCAGTACTTC	CSVKGLALGYEQYF
.	TRBJ2-3	.	TRBV20-1	TGCAGTGCTAGTCTGGGAGTCGCCACAGATACGCAGTATTTT	CSASLGVATDTQYF
TRBD2	TRBJ2-7	few	TRBV5-1	TGCGCCAGCAGCCGAATCTCCCGTTGGACTAGCGGTCCATACGAGCAGTACTTC	CASSRISRWTSGPYEQYF
.	TRBJ2-3	.	TRBV7-2	TGTGCCAGCGAGACTACTCTCACAGATACGCAGTATTTT	CASETTLTDTQYF
TRBD1	TRBJ2-2	.	TRBV20-1	TGCAGTGCTAGCCGGGACAGGTTAACCGGGGAGCTGTTTTTT	CSASRDRLTGELFF
TRBD1	TRBJ2-7	.	TRBV29-1	TGCAGCGTTGATCCGGGACAGCCTCCCTACGAGCAGTACTTC	CSVDPGQPPYEQYF
.	TRBJ2-7	.	TRBV6-6	TGTGCCAGCAGACGAGCGAGGAGCTCCTACGAGCAGTACTTC	CASRRARSSYEQYF
TRBD2	TRBJ2-7	.	TRBV6-6	TGTGCCAGCAGTTCGACAGCCCATAGCGGGAGGGCCCACGAGCAGTACTTC	CASSSTAHSGRAHEQYF
.	TRBJ2-1	.	TRBV20-1	TGCAGTGCTAGAGAGAGCGTGGGGCGTCCCAGCTCCTACAATGAGCAGTTCTTC	CSARESVGRPSSYNEQFF
.	TRBJ2-1	many	TRBV10-3	TGTGCCATCAGTGAGTCTGGGCTTTACAATGAGCAGTTCTTC	CAISESGLYNEQFF
.	TRBJ1-1	.	TRBV5-1	TGCGCCAGCAGCTTGGATAGCAGGGCGGCGAACACTGAAGCTTTCTTT	CASSLDSRAANTEAFF
TRBD2	TRBJ2-1	.	TRBV20-1	TGCATTCCCGGGGGGGTCAATGAGCAGTTCTTC	CIPGGVNEQFF
.	TRBJ2-5	few	TRBV20-1	TGCAGTGCTACCAAGTGGGGAGAGACCCAGTACTTC	CSATKWGETQYF
.	TRBJ2-3	.	TRBV5-1	TGCGCCAGCAGCTGGGCGGCGATCGTCCCAGATACGCAGTATTTT	CASSWAAIVPDTQYF
TRBD2	TRBJ2-7	.	TRBV5-1	TGCGCCAGCAGCTTGGCCTTAGCGGGGGATTACGAGCAGTACTTC	CASSLALAGDYEQYF
.	TRBJ2-4	few	TRBV6-1	TGTGCCAGCAGTGATTTGCGTGAGGTCGTAAACATTCAGTACTTC	CASSDLREVVNIQYF
.	TRBJ1-4	.	TRBV3-1	TGTGCCAGCAGCCAAAGAGGGTCTAATGAAAAACTGTTTTTT	CASSQRGSNEKLFF
.	TRBJ2-5	.	TRBV2	TGTGCCAGCAGTCGGGACTCCGTAGACAATGAGCAGTACTTC	CASSRDSVDNEQYF
TRBD1	TRBJ2-7	.	TRBV6-1	TGTGCCAGCACCGGAGGGACAGGGGGCCCCTACGAGCAGTACTTC	CASTGGTGGPYEQYF
.	TRBJ2-1	.	TRBV5-4	TGTGCCAGCAGCTTTGTGAAAGACAATGAGCAGTTCTTC	CASSFVKDNEQFF
.	TRBJ2-3	.	TRBV19	TGTGCCAGTAGTCCGCGGCAGGCTGACACAGATACGCAGTATTTT	CASSPRQADTDTQYF
.	TRBJ2-1	.	TRBV2	TGTGCCAGCAGTGATCGCCGGTTCTTC	CASSDRRFF
.	TRBJ1-2	.	TRBV14	TGTGCCAGCAGCCGGAGGGAATATAGCTATGGCTACACCTTC	CASSRREYSYGYTF
TRBD2	TRBJ2-7	.	TRBV20-1	TGCAGTGCGCCTACTAGCGGGAGTACCTACGAGCAGTACTTC	CSAPTSGSTYEQYF
TRBD2	TRBJ2-7	.	TRBV5-5	TGTGCCAGCAGCCTTGAGGTTAGGGCGGGGGGGAGCTCCTACAATGAGCAGTACTTC	CASSLEVRAGGSSYNEQYF
TRBD1	TRBJ2-7	.	TRBV5-1	TGCGCCAGCAGCTCACTCCCGGACAGGGTAACCTCTTTCTCCTACGAGCAGTACTTC	CASSSLPDRVTSFSYEQYF
.	TRBJ1-2	many	TRBV7-2	TGTGCCAGCAGCCATTCAGGGACCTCTTCTTATGGCTACACCTTC	CASSHSGTSSYGYTF
.	TRBJ1-4	.	TRBV28	TGTGCCAGCAGTTTAAAGGGGTCTAATGAAAAACTGTTTTTT	CASSLKGSNEKLFF
TRBD2	TRBJ2-5	many	TRBV12-3/TRBV12-4	TGTGCCAGCAGTCCAAGACTAGCGGGGAGTCTACAAGAGACCCAGTACTTC	CASSPRLAGSLQETQYF
.	TRBJ1-1	.	TRBV7-8	TGTGCCAGCAGCCTAGAACAGGGTGTCTGGACTGAAGCTTTCTTT	CASSLEQGVWTEAFF
TRBD2	TRBJ2-3	few	TRBV18	TGTGCCAGCTCACCACCCGGGGGGTTGACAGATACGCAGTATTTT	CASSPPGGLTDTQYF
.	TRBJ1-2	.	TRBV7-2	TGTGCCAGCAGCTTAGAACCAGTGGGCCTTAACTATGGCTACACCTTC	CASSLEPVGLNYGYTF